The sequence of this TCR beta chain was determined in a study of T cell repertoires in cytomegalovirus infection. For the study at large: Public TCR beta signatures provided an indication of both CMV infection and a matching HLA type.

Each CDR3 protein is one row after TCRdb ran MiXCR on the reads. The repertoire holds roughly 300,000 distinct CDR3 sequences, with over 20% as singletons. This clonotype was seen more than once but under ten times. Its specificity is not known. CDR3 length: 17 amino acids. Trimming took 0 bases from V and 1 from J; bases not matched to a gene: 8. Germline values: CDR1 LGHNA, CDR2 YSLEER. Overall study results and limits: CMV-specific TCR beta clonotypes restricted by HLA-C were the ones dominating the ex vivo response.

This sequence joins TRBV4-3 and TRBJ2-7, with TRBD1 matching 8 bases. The source material was PBMCs. This sequence was found in a human donor in good health (CMV status not recorded). Some clones in this sample may be carry-over from other donors' samples. DNA for the CDR3: TGCGCCAGCAGCCAAGATCTAACGGACAGGGCTTCCTACGAGCAGTACTTC. Translated, it gives CASSQDLTDRASYEQYF.